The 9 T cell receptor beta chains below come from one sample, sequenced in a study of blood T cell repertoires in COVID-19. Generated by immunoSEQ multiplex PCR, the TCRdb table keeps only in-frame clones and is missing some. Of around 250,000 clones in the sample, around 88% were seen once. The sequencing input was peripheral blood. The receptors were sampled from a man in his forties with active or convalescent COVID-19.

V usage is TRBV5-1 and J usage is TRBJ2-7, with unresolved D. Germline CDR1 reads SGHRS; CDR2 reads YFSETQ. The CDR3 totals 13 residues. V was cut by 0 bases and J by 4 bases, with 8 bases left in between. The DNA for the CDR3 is TGCGCCAGCAGCTTGGCCGGTCATTACGAGCAGTACTTC. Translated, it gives CASSLAGHYEQYF.

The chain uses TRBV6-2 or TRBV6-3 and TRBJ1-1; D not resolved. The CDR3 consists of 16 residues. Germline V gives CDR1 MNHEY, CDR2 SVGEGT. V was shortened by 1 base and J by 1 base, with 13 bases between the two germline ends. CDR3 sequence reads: CASSYFLENQNTEAFF. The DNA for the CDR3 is TGTGCCAGCAGTTACTTCTTGGAGAATCAGAACACTGAAGCTTTCTTT.

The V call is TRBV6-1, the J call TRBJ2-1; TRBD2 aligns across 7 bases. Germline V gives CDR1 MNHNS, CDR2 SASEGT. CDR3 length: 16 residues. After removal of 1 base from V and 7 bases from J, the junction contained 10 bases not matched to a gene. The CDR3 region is CASSEVRGSNRNEQFF. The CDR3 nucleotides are TGTGCCAGCAGTGAAGTTCGCGGGAGCAATAGGAATGAGCAGTTCTTC.

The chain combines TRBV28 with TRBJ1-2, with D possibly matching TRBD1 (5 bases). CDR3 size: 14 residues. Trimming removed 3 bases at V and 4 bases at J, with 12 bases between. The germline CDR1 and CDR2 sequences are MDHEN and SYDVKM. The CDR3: CASSFGSGGYGYTF. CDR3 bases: TGTGCCAGCAGTTTTGGCAGCGGGGGCTATGGCTACACCTTC.

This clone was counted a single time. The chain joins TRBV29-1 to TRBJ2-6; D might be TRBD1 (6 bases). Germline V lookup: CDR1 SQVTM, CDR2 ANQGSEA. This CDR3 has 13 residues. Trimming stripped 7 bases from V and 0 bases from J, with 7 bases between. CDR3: CSADSSGANVLTF. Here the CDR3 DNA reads TGCAGCGCGGACAGCTCTGGGGCCAACGTCCTGACTTTC.

DNA of the CDR3: TGTGCCAGCAGTTACTCAAGAGGGACTGAAGCTTTCTTT. It specifies CASSYSRGTEAFF. The chain employs TRBV6-5 and TRBJ1-1; D remains unclear. Looked up from germline, CDR1 is MNHEY and CDR2 is SVGAGI. This CDR3 is 13 amino acids long. The ends were cut back, 0 bases at V and 5 bases at J, with 7 bases in the middle.

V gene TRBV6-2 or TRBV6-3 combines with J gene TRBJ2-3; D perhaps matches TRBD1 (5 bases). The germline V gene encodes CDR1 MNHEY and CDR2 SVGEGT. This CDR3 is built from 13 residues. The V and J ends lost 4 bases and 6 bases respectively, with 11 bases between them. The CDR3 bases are TGTGCCAGCAGTTCTCGGACATGGGATACGCAGTATTTT. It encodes CASSSRTWDTQYF.

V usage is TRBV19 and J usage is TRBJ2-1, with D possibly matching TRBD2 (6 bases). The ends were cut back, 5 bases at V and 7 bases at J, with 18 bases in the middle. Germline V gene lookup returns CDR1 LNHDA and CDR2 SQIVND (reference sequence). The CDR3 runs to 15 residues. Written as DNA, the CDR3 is TGTGCCAGTAGTCGTACCGGGACTCAGGGAAATGAGCAGTTCTTC. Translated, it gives CASSRTGTQGNEQFF.

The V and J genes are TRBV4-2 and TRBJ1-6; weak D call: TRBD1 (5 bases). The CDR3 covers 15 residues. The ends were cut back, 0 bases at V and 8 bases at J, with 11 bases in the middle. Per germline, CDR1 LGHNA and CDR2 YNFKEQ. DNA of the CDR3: TGTGCCAGCAGCCAAGAAAGCAGGGAAGATTCACCCCTCCACTTT. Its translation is CASSQESREDSPLHF.